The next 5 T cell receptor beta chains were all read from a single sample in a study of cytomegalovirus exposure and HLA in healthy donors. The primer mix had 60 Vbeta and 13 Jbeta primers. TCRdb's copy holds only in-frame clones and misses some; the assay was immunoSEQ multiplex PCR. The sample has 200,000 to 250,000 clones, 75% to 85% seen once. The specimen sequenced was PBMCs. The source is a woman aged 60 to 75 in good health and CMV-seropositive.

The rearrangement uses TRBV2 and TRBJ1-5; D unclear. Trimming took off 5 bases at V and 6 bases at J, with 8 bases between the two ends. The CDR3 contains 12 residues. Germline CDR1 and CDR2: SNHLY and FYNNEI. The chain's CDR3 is CASSPGIQPQHF. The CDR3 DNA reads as TGTGCCAGCAGTCCGGGGATTCAGCCCCAGCATTTT.

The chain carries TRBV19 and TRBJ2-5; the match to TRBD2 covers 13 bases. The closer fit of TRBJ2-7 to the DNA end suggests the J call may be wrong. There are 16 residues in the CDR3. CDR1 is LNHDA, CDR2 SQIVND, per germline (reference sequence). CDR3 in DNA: TGTGCCAGTAGTACGGGACTAGCGGGAAATGGCTACGAGCAGTACTTC. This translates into CASSTGLAGNGYEQYF.

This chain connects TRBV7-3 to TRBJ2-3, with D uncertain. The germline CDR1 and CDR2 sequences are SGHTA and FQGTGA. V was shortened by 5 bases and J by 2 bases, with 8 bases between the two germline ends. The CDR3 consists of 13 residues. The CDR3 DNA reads TGTGCCAGCAGCCAGGAACTCACAGATACGCAGTATTTT. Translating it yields CASSQELTDTQYF. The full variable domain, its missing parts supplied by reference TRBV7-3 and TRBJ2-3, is GAGVSQTPSNKVTEKGKYVELRCDPISGHTALYWYRQSLGQGPEFLIYFQGTGAADDSGLPNDRFFAVRPEGSVSTLKIQRTERGDSAVYLCASSQELTDTQYFGPGTRLTVL.

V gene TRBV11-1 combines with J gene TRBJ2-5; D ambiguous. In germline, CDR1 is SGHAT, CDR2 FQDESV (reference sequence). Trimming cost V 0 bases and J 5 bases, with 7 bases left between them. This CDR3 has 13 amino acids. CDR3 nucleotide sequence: TGTGCCAGCAGCTTAGCAGGAGCGGAGACCCAGTACTTC. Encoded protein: CASSLAGAETQYF.

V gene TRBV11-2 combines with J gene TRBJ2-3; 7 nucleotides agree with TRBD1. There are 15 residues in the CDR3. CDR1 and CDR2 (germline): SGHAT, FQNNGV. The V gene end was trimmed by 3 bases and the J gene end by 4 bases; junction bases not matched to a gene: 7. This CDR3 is CASSFGQVGADTQYF. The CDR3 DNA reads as TGTGCCAGCAGCTTCGGACAGGTCGGGGCAGATACGCAGTATTTT.